Below are 7 T cell receptor beta chains sequenced from a single sample in a study of blood T cell repertoires in COVID-19. Profiled with immunoSEQ multiplex PCR; TCRdb holds only in-frame clones, not every one. The sample holds about 62,000 clones, around four fifths seen once. Material: peripheral blood. The source is a woman in her fifties or sixties with active or convalescent COVID-19.

Comment on this clone: One end of the junction varies from germline; a read error may be responsible. The chain is built from TRBV7-6 and TRBJ1-2; maybe TRBD1 (5 bases). The CDR3 sequence is 13 residues long. Germline V gives CDR1 SGHVS, CDR2 FNYEAQ. This chain's CDR3 is CASSSRGGFGISF. For the CDR3, the DNA is TGTGCCAGCAGCTCTCGGGGGGGTTTCGGAATTTCCTTC.

This clone has just one count. This chain joins TRBV5-1 and TRBJ1-5, with 7 bases lining up with TRBD1. After removal of 3 bases from V and 2 bases from J, the junction contained 5 bases not matched to a gene. The CDR3 covers 15 residues. CDR1 is SGHRS, CDR2 YFSETQ, per germline. CDR3 bases: TGCGCCAGCAGCTGGACCGGGACAGGCAATCAGCCCCAGCATTTT. This translates into CASSWTGTGNQPQHF.

This clone was picked up one time. The CDR3: CASRKNRGDGYTF. The DNA of the CDR3 is TGTGCCAGCAGGAAAAACAGGGGTGATGGCTACACCTTC. The chain carries TRBV25-1 and TRBJ1-2; TRBD1 matches at 7 bases. Trimming at V came to 6 bases and at J to 6 bases, leaving 7 bases not matched to a gene. The length of the CDR3 is 13 residues. Germline CDR1 reads MGHDK; CDR2 reads SYGVNS.

This clone was counted only a few times. The chain uses TRBV2 and TRBJ1-1; possible D gene TRBD1, 5 bases. Trimming removed 6 bases at V and 5 bases at J, with 13 bases between. Germline values: CDR1 SNHLY, CDR2 FYNNEI. The CDR3 has 13 residues. In nucleotides, the CDR3 is TGTGCCAGCAGCCGCAGCGGGGGAACTGAAGCTTTCTTT. Its protein is CASSRSGGTEAFF. The full variable domain, in which reference TRBV2 and TRBJ1-1 provide the parts outside the CDR3, is EPEVTQTPSHQVTQMGQEVILRCVPISNHLYFYWYRQILGQKVEFLVSFYNNEISEKSEIFDDQFSVERPDGSNFTLKIRSTKLEDSAMYFCASSRSGGTEAFFGQGTRLTVV.

J is TRBJ1-3 and V is TRBV28, with 7 bases matching TRBD1. Germline V CDR1 and CDR2: MDHEN, SYDVKM. This CDR3 has 18 amino acids. Trimming cost V 5 bases and J 4 bases; bases outside gene matches: 17. As DNA, the CDR3 is TGTGCCAGCAGTCCCATTCAACCGACAGGGATACGAGGAAACACCATATATTTT. As protein: CASSPIQPTGIRGNTIYF.

The chain has TRBV5-1 and TRBJ1-2, with a tentative D call TRBD1 (5 bases). The CDR3 extends over 13 amino acids. V lost 2 bases, J lost 7 bases, and 12 bases lay in between. Germline loops: CDR1 SGHRS, CDR2 YFSETQ. The CDR3 loop reads CASSLGGAGGYTF. As DNA, the CDR3 is TGCGCCAGCAGCTTAGGAGGGGCTGGTGGCTACACCTTC.

The J gene is TRBJ1-4, the V gene TRBV19; no clear D gene. Trimming pared 5 bases from V and 1 base from J, leaving 8 bases between. CDR1 is LNHDA and CDR2 is SQIVND in the germline V gene (reference sequence). The CDR3 is made up of 14 amino acids. The CDR3 loop is CASSYGLTNEKLFF. In DNA, the CDR3 is TGTGCCAGTAGTTACGGTCTAACTAATGAAAAACTGTTTTTT.